This entry describes one T cell receptor (beta chain). The sample originates from a study of response to subunit inactivated influenza vaccine. TCRdb recomputed calls from the RT-PCR reads with MiXCR, one row per CDR3 protein. The sample has hundreds of thousands of distinct CDR3 sequences, 10% to 15% seen once. Germline lookup yields CDR1 GTSNPN and CDR2 SVGIG (reference sequence). This CDR3 contains 12 residues. V lost 5 bases, J lost 4 bases, and 11 bases lay in between. The receptor was derived from a man aged 45-60 years who received an inactivated influenza vaccine. The specimen comprised PBMCs from blood, sampled 40 to 50 days after vaccination. The chain has TRBV30 and TRBJ1-2; D gene unclear. The CDR3 DNA sequence: TGTGCCTGGCTTAACTTTGGCTATGGCTACACCTTC. Translating it yields CAWLNFGYGYTF.